The rows below give T cell receptor beta chains drawn from one sample of a study of identical twins. TCRdb processed the 5' RACE reads anew with MiXCR; each CDR3 protein has one entry. The table includes some 790,000 distinct CDR3 sequences, about 18% detected once. A further study also used this sample, focusing on T cells expressing NK-cell markers.

The sequenced sample was PBMCs. All receptors derive from a woman aged 18-29 years in good health. Each CDR3 is given with its conserved first and last residue. D genes are given only for firm matches. Clone sizes are given selectively: once, few, many, or a class where the clone is expanded.

clone size	D gene	V gene	J gene	CDR3 DNA	CDR3 protein
few	.	TRBV5-1	TRBJ2-2	TGCGCCAGCAAGGGTGGGACCATGAACACCGGGGAGCTGTTTTTT	CASKGGTMNTGELFF
few	.	TRBV12-3/TRBV12-4	TRBJ2-7	TGTGCCAGCAGTAATGGCCGACCAGGCGGCTACGAGCAGTACTTC	CASSNGRPGGYEQYF
.	.	TRBV5-5	TRBJ2-1	TGTGCCAGCCAGATTCAGGGGTTCTCCTACAATGAGCAGTTCTTC	CASQIQGFSYNEQFF
few	TRBD2	TRBV4-2	TRBJ2-3	TGTGCCAGCAGCCAAGCGGGGGGGGGCACAGATACGCAGTATTTT	CASSQAGGGTDTQYF
.	.	TRBV12-3/TRBV12-4	TRBJ2-1	TGTGCCAGCAGTTTGAGGTCGTATGAGCAGTTCTTC	CASSLRSYEQFF
.	.	TRBV9	TRBJ2-7	TGTGCCAGCAGCACGGACAAGGACGAGCAGTACTTC	CASSTDKDEQYF
many	.	TRBV20-1	TRBJ2-2	TGCAGTGCTAGAGTGGGCCAGGGTGGGCTGTTTTTT	CSARVGQGGLFF
few	TRBD1	TRBV2	TRBJ1-2	TGTGCCAGTTCGGGACAGTCCTATGGCTACACCTTC	CASSGQSYGYTF
few	.	TRBV12-3/TRBV12-4	TRBJ1-6	TGTGCCAGCAGTCGGGTAGCGGGAGGCGGTTCACCCCTCCACTTT	CASSRVAGGGSPLHF
few	TRBD2	TRBV27	TRBJ2-1	TGTGCCAGCAGTTGGGGTAGCGGGGGTTACAATGAGCAGTTCTTC	CASSWGSGGYNEQFF
.	.	TRBV29-1	TRBJ1-1	TGCAGCGTTGCAAGAACTCCGAACACTGAAGCTTTCTTT	CSVARTPNTEAFF
few	.	TRBV12-5	TRBJ2-1	TGTGCTAGTGGTTTGGTTGGAGGGCCAAAAGACAATGAGCAGTTCTTC	CASGLVGGPKDNEQFF
few	TRBD2	TRBV20-1	TRBJ2-1	TGCAGTGCTAGGTCCCCCAGGACTAGCGGGTTCAATGAGCAGTTCTTC	CSARSPRTSGFNEQFF
once	TRBD1	TRBV18	TRBJ2-7	TGTGCCAGCCGGACAGGGGGGAACTACGAGCAGTACTTC	CASRTGGNYEQYF
.	TRBD2	TRBV12-5	TRBJ2-3	TGTGCTAGTGGTCCCGGGACTAGCGGGGGGCCGGGCACAGATACGCAGTATTTT	CASGPGTSGGPGTDTQYF
.	.	TRBV7-2	TRBJ2-7	TGTGCCAGCAGCCGAAGACAGACGCTTAACGGGCAGTACTTC	CASSRRQTLNGQYF
many	.	TRBV5-1	TRBJ2-7	TGCGCCAGCAGCTTGGTAGTGCAGGGGAGTAACGAGCAGTACTTC	CASSLVVQGSNEQYF
once	TRBD2	TRBV20-1	TRBJ2-1	TGCAGCTTAGCGGGGTGGACGGATGAGCAGTTCTTC	CSLAGWTDEQFF
.	TRBD2	TRBV7-2	TRBJ2-3	TGTGCCAGCAGCTTAAGGGGGACTAGCGGTATAGATACGCAGTATTTT	CASSLRGTSGIDTQYF
few	.	TRBV7-3	TRBJ2-5	TGTGCCAGCAGCACAGGGTTGGAAGAGACCCAGTACTTC	CASSTGLEETQYF
.	.	TRBV7-6	TRBJ2-7	TGTGCCAGCAGCTTAGCGGGGGATCCCCCCGACGAGCAGTACTTC	CASSLAGDPPDEQYF
.	.	TRBV7-2	TRBJ2-5	TGTGCCAGCAGCGAACCCCCGGGCTGGGAGACCCAGTACTTC	CASSEPPGWETQYF
.	.	TRBV9	TRBJ2-2	TGTGCCAGCAGCGCCCTAGCCAGTGGGGCCGGGGAGCTGTTTTTT	CASSALASGAGELFF
.	TRBD1	TRBV5-1	TRBJ2-2	TGCGCCAGCGCGACGGGGACAGGGACCGGGGAGCTGTTTTTT	CASATGTGTGELFF
.	TRBD1	TRBV5-1	TRBJ2-1	TGCGCCAGCAGCTTGGCCACGGGACAGGGTTTTGATGAGCAGTTCTTC	CASSLATGQGFDEQFF
few	TRBD2	TRBV12-3/TRBV12-4	TRBJ2-1	TGTGCCAGCGGTCTAGCGGGGGGTCGCTCCTACAATGAGCAGTTCTTC	CASGLAGGRSYNEQFF
few	.	TRBV7-9	TRBJ2-2	TGTGCCATCAACGACGGGACCGGGGAGCTGTTTTTT	CAINDGTGELFF
.	.	TRBV11-1	TRBJ2-3	TGTGCCAGCAGTTTATACGGGGGGCGAGGACTGAGAAGCACAGATACGCAGTATTTT	CASSLYGGRGLRSTDTQYF
many	TRBD1	TRBV5-1	TRBJ2-1	TGCGCCAGCAGCTTGGTGGACAGGGAGGTCGATGAGCAGTTCTTC	CASSLVDREVDEQFF
.	TRBD1	TRBV7-9	TRBJ2-2	TGTGCCAGCAGCTTCTCGACAGGGATCCGAACCGGGGAGCTGTTTTTT	CASSFSTGIRTGELFF
once	.	TRBV12-3/TRBV12-4	TRBJ1-2	TGTGCCAGCACCCTAAGGGGGGGAGCTAACTATGGCTACACCTTC	CASTLRGGANYGYTF
few	TRBD1	TRBV5-1	TRBJ2-7	TGCGCCAGCGGGGACAGGGATTCGGGAGAGCAGTACTTC	CASGDRDSGEQYF
few	TRBD2	TRBV24-1	TRBJ2-1	TGTGCCACCAGTGAGGGGGGACTAGCGTTTTCCTACAATGAGCAGTTCTTC	CATSEGGLAFSYNEQFF
.	TRBD2	TRBV6-5	TRBJ2-7	TGTGCCAGCAGTACTCCCAGCCGGACTAGGTTTGAGCAGTACTTC	CASSTPSRTRFEQYF
few	TRBD1	TRBV12-3/TRBV12-4	TRBJ1-2	TGTGCCAGCAGTACCGGACAGGGCTATGGCTACACCTTC	CASSTGQGYGYTF
.	.	TRBV12-3/TRBV12-4	TRBJ2-1	TGTGCCAGCGACGATGGAGGGGTAGCGAACAATGAGCAGTTCTTC	CASDDGGVANNEQFF
.	.	TRBV6-6	TRBJ1-2	TGTGCCAGCAGATGGGAGGGGGGCTACACCTTC	CASRWEGGYTF
.	.	TRBV4-1	TRBJ2-3	TGCGCCAGCAGCCAAGATCCCTCTCATACAGATACGCAGTATTTT	CASSQDPSHTDTQYF
.	.	TRBV20-1	TRBJ2-3	TGCAGTGCTAGCGCTAGCGCAGAGGCGGAAGATACGCAGTATTTT	CSASASAEAEDTQYF
.	.	TRBV12-3/TRBV12-4	TRBJ2-1	TGTGCCAGCACCGCCTTCGCGGGCTCCGCCGATGAGCAGTTCTTC	CASTAFAGSADEQFF
.	TRBD2	TRBV6-4	TRBJ2-1	TGTGCCAGCAGAAAACTAGCGGGGAGCCGGGATGAGCAGTTCTTC	CASRKLAGSRDEQFF
.	TRBD1	TRBV10-3	TRBJ2-1	TGTGCCATCAAGGATCCGGGACAGGTCTACAATGAGCAGTTCTTC	CAIKDPGQVYNEQFF
few	.	TRBV20-1	TRBJ2-7	TGCAGTGCTTCGACAGGGAGGTCCTACGAGCAGTACTTC	CSASTGRSYEQYF
.	TRBD2	TRBV12-3/TRBV12-4	TRBJ2-1	TGTGCCAGCGCCCTATTCGCTAGCGGGGGAAAGGAGCAGTTCTTC	CASALFASGGKEQFF
few	TRBD1	TRBV12-3/TRBV12-4	TRBJ2-3	TGTGCCAGCCAAAATAGGGCCAGGGGGGATACGCAGTATTTT	CASQNRARGDTQYF
few	.	TRBV7-9	TRBJ2-5	TGTGCCAGCAGCTTAGAGAGGGGACGCCAAGAGACCCAGTACTTC	CASSLERGRQETQYF
few	.	TRBV12-3/TRBV12-4	TRBJ1-6	TGTGCCAGCAGTGGAGGTGGCTCCTATAATTCACCCCTCCACTTT	CASSGGGSYNSPLHF
.	TRBD2	TRBV5-1	TRBJ2-2	TGCGCCAGCAGCCCCCCGCGGGGGATCGGGACCGGGGAGCTGTTTTTT	CASSPPRGIGTGELFF
few	TRBD2	TRBV5-1	TRBJ2-7	TGCGCCAGCAGCCCTGAAGGGAGGGCTTCCTACGAGCAGTACTTC	CASSPEGRASYEQYF
.	.	TRBV2	TRBJ1-6	TGTGCCAGCACGCAACCAACTCGCAGGGTAGAGTCACCCCTCCACTTT	CASTQPTRRVESPLHF
.	.	TRBV19	TRBJ2-1	TGTGCCAGGGGGGTGAGGGCCGCGGTGGGCAATGAGCAGTTCTTC	CARGVRAAVGNEQFF
.	.	TRBV7-8	TRBJ1-2	TGTGCCAGCAGCGCGACTAGCTATGGCTACACCTTC	CASSATSYGYTF
.	.	TRBV7-9	TRBJ2-7	TGTGCCAGCAGCTTAGCGGGCCTCGTGAGGGACTTC	CASSLAGLVRDF
few	.	TRBV6-2/TRBV6-3	TRBJ2-1	TGTGCCAGCAGTTACCTAGGACCCCCGCGGATTGACAATGAGCAGTTCTTC	CASSYLGPPRIDNEQFF
few	.	TRBV12-3/TRBV12-4	TRBJ1-2	TGTGCCAGCAGTTTATCCCCTAACTATGGCTACACCTTC	CASSLSPNYGYTF
once	.	TRBV6-4	TRBJ2-1	TGTGCCAGCAGCCCTTCATATGGGGGGGCCCACAATGAGCAGTTCTTC	CASSPSYGGAHNEQFF
few	.	TRBV4-1	TRBJ2-4	TGCGCCAGCAGCCAAGAGGTTGTCGGAATTCAGTACTTC	CASSQEVVGIQYF
many	.	TRBV6-5	TRBJ1-3	TGTGCCAGCAGTTACGGGGGCCTCTCTGGAAACACCATATATTTT	CASSYGGLSGNTIYF
.	.	TRBV20-1	TRBJ2-7	TGCAGTGCTAGAGGGCCCAGGGGAGAATACTACTACGAGCAGTACTTC	CSARGPRGEYYYEQYF
few	.	TRBV12-3/TRBV12-4	TRBJ2-7	TGTGCCAGCAGTTTCGCTCCATTTGGGCGCGAGCAGTACTTC	CASSFAPFGREQYF